This TCR beta chain was recovered during a study of breast tumors, draining lymph nodes, adjacent tissues. Study-wide points: Compared with lymph nodes, tumors were less diverse; compared with nontumor tissue, more. Data fit most tumor T cells coming from lymph node, expanding in tumor. Data only fit, rather than demonstrated, lymph node origin of most tumor T cells. Luminal-like breast cancer showed significantly greater tumor-nontumor repertoire similarity than basal-like breast cancer did.

The lymph nodes were axillary draining lymph nodes from breast cancer patients. TCRdb recomputed calls from the multiplex PCR reads with MiXCR, one row per CDR3 protein. The sample shows approximately 210,000 distinct CDR3 sequences, roughly a third of them seen only once. Note on this clonotype: The target antigen is unknown.

The sequence was obtained from a female donor with breast cancer. Some clones in this sample may be carry-over from other donors' samples. The sequencing sample was made of axillary lymph node tissue.

CDR3 sequence: CASSFGGQGATYF. CDR3 coding DNA: TGTGCCAGCAGCTTTGGGGGACAGGGGGCGACGTACTTC. This chain connects TRBV7-2 to TRBJ2-5; TRBD1 matches at 12 bases. This CDR3 spans 13 amino acids. Trimming removed 3 bases from V and 13 bases from J; junction bases left unmatched: 6. CDR1 is SGHTA and CDR2 is FQGNSA in the germline V gene. The variable domain in full, completed from reference TRBV7-2 and TRBJ2-5, reads GAGVSQSPSNKVTEKGKDVELRCDPISGHTALYWYRQSLGQGLEFLIYFQGNSAPDKSGLPSDRFSAERTGGSVSTLTIQRTQQEDSAVYLCASSFGGQGATYFGPGTRLLVL.